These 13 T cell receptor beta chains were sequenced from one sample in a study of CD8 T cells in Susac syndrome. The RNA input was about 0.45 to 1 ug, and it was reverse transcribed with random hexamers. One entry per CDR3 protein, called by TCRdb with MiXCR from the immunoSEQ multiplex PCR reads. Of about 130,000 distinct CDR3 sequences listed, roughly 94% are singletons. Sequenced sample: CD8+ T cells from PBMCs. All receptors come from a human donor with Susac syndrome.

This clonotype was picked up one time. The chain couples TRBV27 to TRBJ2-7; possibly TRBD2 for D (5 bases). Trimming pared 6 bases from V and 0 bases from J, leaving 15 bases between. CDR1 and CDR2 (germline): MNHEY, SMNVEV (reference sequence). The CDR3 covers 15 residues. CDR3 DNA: TGTGCCAGCAGGGGCCCCGGGGTGCGCTCCTACGAGCAGTACTTC. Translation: CASRGPGVRSYEQYF.

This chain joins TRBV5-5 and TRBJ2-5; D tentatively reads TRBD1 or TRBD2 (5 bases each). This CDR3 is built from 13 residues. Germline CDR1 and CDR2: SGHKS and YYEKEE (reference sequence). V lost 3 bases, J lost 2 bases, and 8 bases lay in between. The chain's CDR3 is CASSWGPQETQYF. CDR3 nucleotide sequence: TGTGCCAGCAGCTGGGGACCACAAGAGACCCAGTACTTC.

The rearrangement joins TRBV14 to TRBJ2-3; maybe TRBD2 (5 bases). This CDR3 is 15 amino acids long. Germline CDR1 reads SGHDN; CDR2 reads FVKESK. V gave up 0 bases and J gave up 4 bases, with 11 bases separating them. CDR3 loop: CASSQDWGEADTQYF. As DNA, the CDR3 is TGTGCCAGCAGCCAAGATTGGGGAGAGGCAGATACGCAGTATTTT.

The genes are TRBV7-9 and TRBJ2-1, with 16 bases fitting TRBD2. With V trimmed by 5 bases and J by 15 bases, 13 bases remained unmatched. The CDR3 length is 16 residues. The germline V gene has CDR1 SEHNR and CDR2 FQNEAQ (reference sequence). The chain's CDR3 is CASSGPGLAGGDQAFF. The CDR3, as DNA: TGTGCCAGCAGCGGGCCGGGACTAGCGGGAGGGGATCAGGCGTTCTTC.

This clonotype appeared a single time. The CDR3 region is CASSHRGANTEAFF. CDR3 DNA sequence: TGTGCCAGCAGCCACAGGGGCGCGAACACTGAAGCTTTCTTT. The J gene is TRBJ1-1, the V gene TRBV12-3 or TRBV12-4, with 7 bases that match TRBD1. CDR3 length: 14 amino acids. Losses at the gene ends were 6 bases for V and 1 base for J; bases not matched to a gene: 5.

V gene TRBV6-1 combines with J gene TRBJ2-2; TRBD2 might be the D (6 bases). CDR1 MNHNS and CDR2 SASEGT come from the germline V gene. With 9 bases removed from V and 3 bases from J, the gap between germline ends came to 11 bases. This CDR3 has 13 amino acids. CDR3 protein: CASTGRDTGELFF. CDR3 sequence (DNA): TGTGCCAGTACCGGGAGAGACACCGGGGAGCTGTTTTTT.

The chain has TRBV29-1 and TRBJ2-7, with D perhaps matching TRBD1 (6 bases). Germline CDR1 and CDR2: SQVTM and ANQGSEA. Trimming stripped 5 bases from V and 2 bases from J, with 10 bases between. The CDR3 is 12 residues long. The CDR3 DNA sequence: TGCAGCGTTCCAGGGGCGGCCTACGAGCAGTACTTC. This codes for CSVPGAAYEQYF.

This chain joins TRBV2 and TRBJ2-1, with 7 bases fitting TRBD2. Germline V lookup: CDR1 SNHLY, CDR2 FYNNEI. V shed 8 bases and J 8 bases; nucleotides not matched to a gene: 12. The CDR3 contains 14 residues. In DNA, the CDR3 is TGTGCCAGCTACGGGGACTACCCCCGGGATGAGCAGTTCTTC. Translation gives CASYGDYPRDEQFF.

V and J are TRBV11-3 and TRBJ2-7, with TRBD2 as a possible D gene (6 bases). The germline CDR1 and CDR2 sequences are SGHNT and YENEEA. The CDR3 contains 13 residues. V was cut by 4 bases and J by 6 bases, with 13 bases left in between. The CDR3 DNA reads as TGTGCCAGCAGCTCCGCCGGGACTGGCGAGCAGTACTTC. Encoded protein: CASSSAGTGEQYF. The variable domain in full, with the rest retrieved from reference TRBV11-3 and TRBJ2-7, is EAGVVQSPRYKIIEKKQPVAFWCNPISGHNTLYWYLQNLGQGPELLIRYENEEAVDDSQLPKDRFSAERLKGVDSTLKIQPAELGDSAVYLCASSSAGTGEQYFGPGTRLTVT.

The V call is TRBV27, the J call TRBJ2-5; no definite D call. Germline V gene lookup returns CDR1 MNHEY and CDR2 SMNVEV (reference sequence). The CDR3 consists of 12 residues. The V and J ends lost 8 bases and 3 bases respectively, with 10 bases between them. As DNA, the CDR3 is TGTGCCAGCCGAGGCCTCGAAGAGACCCAGTACTTC. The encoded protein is CASRGLEETQYF.

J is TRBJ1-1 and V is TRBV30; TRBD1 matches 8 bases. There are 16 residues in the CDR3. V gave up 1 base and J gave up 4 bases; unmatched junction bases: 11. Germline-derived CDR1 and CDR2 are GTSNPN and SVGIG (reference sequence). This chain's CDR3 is CAWSAPTGDRGTEAFF. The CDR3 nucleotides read TGTGCCTGGAGTGCCCCGACAGGGGATAGGGGCACTGAAGCTTTCTTT. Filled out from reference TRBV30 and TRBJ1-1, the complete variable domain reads SQTIHQWPATLVQPVGSPLSLECTVEGTSNPNLYWYRQAAGRGLQLLFYSVGIGQISSEVPQNLSASRPQDRQFILSSKKLLLSDSGFYLCAWSAPTGDRGTEAFFGQGTRLTVV.

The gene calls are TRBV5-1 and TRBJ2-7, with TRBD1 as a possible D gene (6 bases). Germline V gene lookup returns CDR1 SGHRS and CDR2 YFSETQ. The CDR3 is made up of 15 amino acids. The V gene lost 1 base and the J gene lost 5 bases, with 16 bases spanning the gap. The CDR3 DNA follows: TGCGCCAGCAGCTTGCCCCAACAGGGCCGGGACGAGCAGTACTTC. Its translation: CASSLPQQGRDEQYF.

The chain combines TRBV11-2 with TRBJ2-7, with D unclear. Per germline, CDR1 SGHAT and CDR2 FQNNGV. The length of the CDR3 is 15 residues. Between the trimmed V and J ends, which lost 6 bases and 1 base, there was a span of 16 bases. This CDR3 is CASRAIWELSYEQYF. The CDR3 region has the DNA TGTGCCAGCAGAGCCATCTGGGAACTGTCCTACGAGCAGTACTTC.